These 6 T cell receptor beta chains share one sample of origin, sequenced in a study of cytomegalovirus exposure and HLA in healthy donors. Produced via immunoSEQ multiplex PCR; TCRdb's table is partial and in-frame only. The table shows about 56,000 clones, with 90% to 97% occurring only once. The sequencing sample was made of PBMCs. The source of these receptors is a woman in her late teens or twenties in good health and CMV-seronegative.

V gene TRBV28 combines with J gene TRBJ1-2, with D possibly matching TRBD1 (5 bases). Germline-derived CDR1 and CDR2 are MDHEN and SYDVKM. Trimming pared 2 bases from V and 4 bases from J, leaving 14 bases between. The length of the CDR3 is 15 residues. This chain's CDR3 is CASSLPRRGGYGYTF. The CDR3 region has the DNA TGTGCCAGCAGTTTACCCCGAAGGGGAGGCTATGGCTACACCTTC.

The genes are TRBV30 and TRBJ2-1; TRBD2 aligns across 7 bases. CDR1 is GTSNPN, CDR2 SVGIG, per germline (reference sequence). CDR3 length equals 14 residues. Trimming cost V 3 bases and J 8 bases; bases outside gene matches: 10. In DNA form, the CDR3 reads TGTGCCTGGAGCCCCCGGGGGAGGGCGGATGAGCAGTTCTTC. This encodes CAWSPRGRADEQFF.

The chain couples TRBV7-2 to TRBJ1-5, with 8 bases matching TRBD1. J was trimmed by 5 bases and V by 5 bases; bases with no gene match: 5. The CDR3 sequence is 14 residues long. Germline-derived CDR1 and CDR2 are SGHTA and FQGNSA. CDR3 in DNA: TGTGCCAGCAGCCAACGGACAGGGTATCAGCCCCAGCATTTT. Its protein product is CASSQRTGYQPQHF.

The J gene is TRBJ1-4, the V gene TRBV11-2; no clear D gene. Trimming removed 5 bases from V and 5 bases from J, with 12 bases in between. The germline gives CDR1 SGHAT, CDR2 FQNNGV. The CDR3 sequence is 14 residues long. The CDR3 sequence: CASSPLVGNEKLFF. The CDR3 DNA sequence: TGTGCCAGCAGCCCCCTGGTCGGGAATGAAAAACTGTTTTTT. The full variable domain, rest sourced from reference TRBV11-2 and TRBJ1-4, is EAGVAQSPRYKIIEKRQSVAFWCNPISGHATLYWYQQILGQGPKLLIQFQNNGVVDDSQLPKDRFSAERLKGVDSTLKIQPAKLEDSAVYLCASSPLVGNEKLFFGSGTQLSVL.

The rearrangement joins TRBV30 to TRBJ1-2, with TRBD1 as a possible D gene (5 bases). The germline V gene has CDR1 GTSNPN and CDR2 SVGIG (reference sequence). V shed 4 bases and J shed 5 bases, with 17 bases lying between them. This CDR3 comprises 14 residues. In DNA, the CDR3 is TGTGCCTGGACTCGGGACTCTTGGGGATATGGCTACACCTTC. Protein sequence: CAWTRDSWGYGYTF.

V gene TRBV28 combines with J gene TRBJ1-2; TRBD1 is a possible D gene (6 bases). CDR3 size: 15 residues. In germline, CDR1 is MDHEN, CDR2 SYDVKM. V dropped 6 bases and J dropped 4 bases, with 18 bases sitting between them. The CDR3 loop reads CASSPSGQSFYGYTF. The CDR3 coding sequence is TGTGCCAGCAGCCCGTCCGGACAGTCCTTCTATGGCTACACCTTC.